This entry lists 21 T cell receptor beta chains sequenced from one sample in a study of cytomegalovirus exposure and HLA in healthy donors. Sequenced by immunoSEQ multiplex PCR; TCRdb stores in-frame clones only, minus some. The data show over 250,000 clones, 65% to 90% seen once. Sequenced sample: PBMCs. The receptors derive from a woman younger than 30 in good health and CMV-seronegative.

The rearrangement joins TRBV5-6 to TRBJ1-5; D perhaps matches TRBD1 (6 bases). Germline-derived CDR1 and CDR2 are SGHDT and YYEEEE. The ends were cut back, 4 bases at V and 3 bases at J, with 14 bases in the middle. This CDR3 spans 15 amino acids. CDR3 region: CASSPDGGVNQPQHF. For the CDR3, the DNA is TGTGCCAGCAGCCCCGATGGGGGCGTCAATCAGCCCCAGCATTTT.

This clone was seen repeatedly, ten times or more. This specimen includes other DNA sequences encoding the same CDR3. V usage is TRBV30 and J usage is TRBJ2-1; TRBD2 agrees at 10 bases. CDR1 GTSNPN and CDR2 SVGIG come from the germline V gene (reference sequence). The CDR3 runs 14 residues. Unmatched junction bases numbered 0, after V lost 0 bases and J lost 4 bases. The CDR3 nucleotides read TGTGCCTGGAGTGTACTAGCGGGGTACAATGAGCAGTTCTTC. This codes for CAWSVLAGYNEQFF.

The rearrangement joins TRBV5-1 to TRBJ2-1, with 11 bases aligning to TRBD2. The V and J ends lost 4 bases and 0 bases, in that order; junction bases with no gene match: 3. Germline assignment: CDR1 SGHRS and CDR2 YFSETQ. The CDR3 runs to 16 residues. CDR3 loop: CASSTGLAGSYNEQFF. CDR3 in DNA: TGCGCCAGCAGCACCGGACTAGCGGGCTCCTACAATGAGCAGTTCTTC.

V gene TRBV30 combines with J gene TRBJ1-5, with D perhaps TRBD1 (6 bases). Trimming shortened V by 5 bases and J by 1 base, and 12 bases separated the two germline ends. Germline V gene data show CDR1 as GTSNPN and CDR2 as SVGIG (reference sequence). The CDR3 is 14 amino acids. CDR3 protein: CAWSQGTSNQPQHF. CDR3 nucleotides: TGTGCCTGGTCACAGGGTACGAGCAATCAGCCCCAGCATTTT.

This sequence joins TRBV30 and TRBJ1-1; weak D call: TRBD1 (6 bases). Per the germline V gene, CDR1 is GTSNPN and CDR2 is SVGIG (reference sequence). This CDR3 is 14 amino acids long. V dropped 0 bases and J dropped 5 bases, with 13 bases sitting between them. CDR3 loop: CAWSVLQGKTEAFF. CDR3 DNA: TGTGCCTGGAGTGTACTACAGGGCAAGACTGAAGCTTTCTTT.

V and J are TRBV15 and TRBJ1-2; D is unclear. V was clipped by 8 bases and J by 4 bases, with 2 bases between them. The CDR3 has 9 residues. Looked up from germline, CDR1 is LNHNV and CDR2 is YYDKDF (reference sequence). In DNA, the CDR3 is TGTGCCACCCTCTATGGCTACACCTTC. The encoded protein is CATLYGYTF. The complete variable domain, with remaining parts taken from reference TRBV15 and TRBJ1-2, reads DAMVIQNPRYQVTQFGKPVTLSCSQTLNHNVMYWYQQKSSQAPKLLFHYYDKDFNNEADTPDNFQSRRPNTSFCFLDIRSPGLGDTAMYLCATLYGYTFGSGTRLTVV.

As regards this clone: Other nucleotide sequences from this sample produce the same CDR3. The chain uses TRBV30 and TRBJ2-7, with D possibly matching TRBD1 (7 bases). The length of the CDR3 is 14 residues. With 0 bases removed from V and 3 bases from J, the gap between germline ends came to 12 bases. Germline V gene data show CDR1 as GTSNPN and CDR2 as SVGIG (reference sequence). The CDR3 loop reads CAWSVSQGGYEQYF. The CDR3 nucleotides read TGTGCCTGGAGTGTTTCCCAGGGGGGCTACGAGCAGTACTTC.

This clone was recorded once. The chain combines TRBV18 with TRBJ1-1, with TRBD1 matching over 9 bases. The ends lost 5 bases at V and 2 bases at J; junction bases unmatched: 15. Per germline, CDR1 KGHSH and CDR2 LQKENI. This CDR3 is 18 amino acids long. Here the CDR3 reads CASSFLPRDRVKNTEAFF. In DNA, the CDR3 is TGTGCCAGCTCATTCTTACCCCGGGACAGGGTAAAAAACACTGAAGCTTTCTTT.

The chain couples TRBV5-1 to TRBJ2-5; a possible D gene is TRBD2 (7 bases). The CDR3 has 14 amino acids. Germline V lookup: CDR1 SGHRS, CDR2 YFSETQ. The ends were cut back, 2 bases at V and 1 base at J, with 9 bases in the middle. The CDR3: CASSLGGVQETQYF. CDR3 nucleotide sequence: TGCGCCAGCAGCTTAGGGGGGGTCCAAGAGACCCAGTACTTC. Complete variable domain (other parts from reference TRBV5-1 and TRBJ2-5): KAGVTQTPRYLIKTRGQQVTLSCSPISGHRSVSWYQQTPGQGLQFLFEYFSETQRNKGNFPGRFSGRQFSNSRSEMNVSTLELGDSALYLCASSLGGVQETQYFGPGTRLLVL.

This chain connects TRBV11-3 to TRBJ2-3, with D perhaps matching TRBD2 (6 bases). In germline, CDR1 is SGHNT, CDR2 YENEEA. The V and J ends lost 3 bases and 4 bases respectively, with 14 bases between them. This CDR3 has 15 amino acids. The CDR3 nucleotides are TGTGCCAGCAGCTTCCGCGGGATGCTTCCAGATACGCAGTATTTT. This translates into CASSFRGMLPDTQYF.

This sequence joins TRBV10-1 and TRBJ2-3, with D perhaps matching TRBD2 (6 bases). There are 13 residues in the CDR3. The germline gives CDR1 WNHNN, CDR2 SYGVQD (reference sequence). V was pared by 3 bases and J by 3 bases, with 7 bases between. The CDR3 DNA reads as TGCGCCAGCAGTGAACGGGGGACAGATACGCAGTATTTT. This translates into CASSERGTDTQYF.

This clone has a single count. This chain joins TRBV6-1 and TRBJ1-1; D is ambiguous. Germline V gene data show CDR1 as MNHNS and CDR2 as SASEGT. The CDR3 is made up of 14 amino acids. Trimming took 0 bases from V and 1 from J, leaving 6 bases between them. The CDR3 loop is CASSEAEENTEAFF. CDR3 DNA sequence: TGTGCCAGCAGTGAAGCGGAGGAGAACACTGAAGCTTTCTTT.

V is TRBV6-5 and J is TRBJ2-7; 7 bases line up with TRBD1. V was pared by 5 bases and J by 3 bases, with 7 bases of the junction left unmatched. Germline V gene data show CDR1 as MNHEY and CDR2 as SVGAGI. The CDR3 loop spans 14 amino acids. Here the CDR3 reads CASSTPGQFYEQYF. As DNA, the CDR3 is TGTGCCAGCAGTACTCCGGGACAGTTCTACGAGCAGTACTTC.

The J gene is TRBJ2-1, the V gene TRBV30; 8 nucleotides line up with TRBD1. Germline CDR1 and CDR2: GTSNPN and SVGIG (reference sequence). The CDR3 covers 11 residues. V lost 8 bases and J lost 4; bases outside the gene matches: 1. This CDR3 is CAGQGYNEQFF. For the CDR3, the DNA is TGTGCCGGACAGGGTTACAATGAGCAGTTCTTC.

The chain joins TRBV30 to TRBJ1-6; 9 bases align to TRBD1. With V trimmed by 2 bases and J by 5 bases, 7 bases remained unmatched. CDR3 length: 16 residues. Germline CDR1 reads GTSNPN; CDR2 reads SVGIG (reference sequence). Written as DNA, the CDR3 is TGTGCCTGGAGTTTACTGGACAGGGGAGATAATTCACCCCTCCACTTT. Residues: CAWSLLDRGDNSPLHF.

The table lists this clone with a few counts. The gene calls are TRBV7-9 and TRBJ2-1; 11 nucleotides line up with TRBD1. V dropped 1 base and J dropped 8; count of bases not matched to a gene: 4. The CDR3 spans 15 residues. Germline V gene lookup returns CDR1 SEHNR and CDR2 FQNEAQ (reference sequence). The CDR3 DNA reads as TGTGCCAGCAGCTTAGTATGGGGACAGGGGGATGAGCAGTTCTTC. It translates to CASSLVWGQGDEQFF. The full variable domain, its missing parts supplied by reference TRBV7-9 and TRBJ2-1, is DTGVSQNPRHKITKRGQNVTFRCDPISEHNRLYWYRQTLGQGPEFLTYFQNEAQLEKSRLLSDRFSAERPKGSFSTLEIQRTEQGDSAMYLCASSLVWGQGDEQFFGPGTRLTVL.

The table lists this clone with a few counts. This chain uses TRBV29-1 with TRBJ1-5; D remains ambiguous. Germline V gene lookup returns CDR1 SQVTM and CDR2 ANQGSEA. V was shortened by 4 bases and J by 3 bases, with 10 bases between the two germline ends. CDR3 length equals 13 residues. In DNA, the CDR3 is TGCAGCGTTGGAGGTGCAATCAATCAGCCCCAGCATTTT. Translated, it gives CSVGGAINQPQHF.

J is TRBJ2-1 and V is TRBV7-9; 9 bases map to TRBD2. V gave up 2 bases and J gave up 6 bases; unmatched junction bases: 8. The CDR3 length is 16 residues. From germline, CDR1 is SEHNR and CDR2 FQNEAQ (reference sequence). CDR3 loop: CASSLFGLAMSNEQFF. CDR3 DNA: TGTGCCAGCAGCTTATTCGGACTAGCGATGAGCAATGAGCAGTTCTTC.

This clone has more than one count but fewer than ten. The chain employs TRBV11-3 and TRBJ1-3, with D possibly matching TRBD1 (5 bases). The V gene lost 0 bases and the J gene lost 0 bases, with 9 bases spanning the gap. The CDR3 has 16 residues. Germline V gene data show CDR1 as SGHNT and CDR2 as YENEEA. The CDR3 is CASSLEQARSGNTIYF. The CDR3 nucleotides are TGTGCCAGCAGCTTAGAACAGGCCCGCTCTGGAAACACCATATATTTT.

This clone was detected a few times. CDR3 loop: CASSLSGQGGETQYF. CDR3 coding DNA: TGTGCCAGCAGCTTGTCGGGACAGGGGGGAGAGACCCAGTACTTC. The chain combines TRBV5-4 with TRBJ2-5, with 11 bases matching TRBD1. V lost 1 base and J lost 4; bases outside the gene matches: 3. Germline CDR1 is SGHNT and CDR2 is YYREEE (reference sequence). The CDR3 is 15 amino acids.

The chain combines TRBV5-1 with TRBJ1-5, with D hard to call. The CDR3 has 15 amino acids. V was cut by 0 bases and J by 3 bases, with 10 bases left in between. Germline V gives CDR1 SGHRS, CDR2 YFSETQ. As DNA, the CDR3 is TGCGCCAGCAGCTTGGACGCGGGTTTCAATCAGCCCCAGCATTTT. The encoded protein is CASSLDAGFNQPQHF. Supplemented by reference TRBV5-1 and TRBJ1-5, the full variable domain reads KAGVTQTPRYLIKTRGQQVTLSCSPISGHRSVSWYQQTPGQGLQFLFEYFSETQRNKGNFPGRFSGRQFSNSRSEMNVSTLELGDSALYLCASSLDAGFNQPQHFGDGTRLSIL.